This TCR beta chain comes out of a study of blood T cell repertoires in COVID-19. V was trimmed by 3 bases and J by 8 bases, leaving 4 bases between them. The germline CDR1 and CDR2 sequences are SEHNR and FQNEAQ (reference sequence). The CDR3 is 11 residues long. Per the authors' pipeline: How many nucleated cells were present was estimated from reference gene primer amplification. TCRdb's copy holds only in-frame clones and misses some; the assay was immunoSEQ multiplex PCR. For V, J and clone size, that table is used; D and trimming come from the DNA. The sample consists of more than 300,000 clones, approximately 88% of them appearing once. Patients of the Seattle cohort, enrolled during active infection, were followed longitudinally.

The sequencing sample was made of peripheral blood. The rearrangement links TRBV7-9 to TRBJ2-2; D uncertain. This receptor was obtained from a woman aged 25 to 45 with COVID-19, enrolled during active disease. CDR3 in DNA: TGTGCCAGCAGCTTGTCGGGGGAGCTGTTTTTT. Its translation is CASSLSGELFF.